The text below deals with one T cell receptor (beta chain). The target antigen is unknown. One junction end does not reproduce the germline sequence, and a read error may be involved. CDR1 SGHTA and CDR2 FQGNSA come from the germline V gene. The CDR3 extends over 12 amino acids. This sample is drawn from a study of post-analysis software for immune sequencing data. Overall study: The cohort encompassed relapsing-remitting, secondary progressive and progressive-relapsing multiple sclerosis disease courses. Findings and caveats of the study: About five TRBV segments occurring more often in patients than controls included TRBV5-6, TRBV5-1 and TRBV20-1. Controls' normalized Chao1 diversity significantly exceeded that of multiple sclerosis patients.

TCR beta libraries were prepared from cDNA with unique molecular identifiers. TCRdb processed the PCR reads anew with MiXCR; each CDR3 protein has one entry. This sample has 160,000 or so distinct CDR3 sequences; 36% occur once, and the top ten carry around 30%. The specimen comprised blood, sampled after autologous hematopoietic stem cell transplantation. This chain joins TRBV7-2 and TRBJ1-5; a weak D match, TRBD1 (5 bases). This TCR derives from a girl aged 10 to 17 with multiple sclerosis. The CDR3 loop is CASSLGALPQHF. CDR3 bases: TGTGCCAGCAGTTTAGGGGCGTTGCCCCAGCATTTT.